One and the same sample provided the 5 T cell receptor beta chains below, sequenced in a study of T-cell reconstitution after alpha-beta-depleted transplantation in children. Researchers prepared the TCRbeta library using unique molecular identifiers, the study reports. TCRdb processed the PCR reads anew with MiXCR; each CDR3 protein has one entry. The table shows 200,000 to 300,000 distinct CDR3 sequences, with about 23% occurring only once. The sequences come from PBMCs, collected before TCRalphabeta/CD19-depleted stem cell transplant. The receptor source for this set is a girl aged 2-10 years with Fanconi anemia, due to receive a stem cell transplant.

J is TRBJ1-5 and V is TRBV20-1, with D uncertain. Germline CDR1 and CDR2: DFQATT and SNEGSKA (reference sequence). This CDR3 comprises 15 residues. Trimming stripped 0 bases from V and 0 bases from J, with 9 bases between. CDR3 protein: CSARERSNSNQPQHF. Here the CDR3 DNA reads TGCAGTGCTAGAGAGAGGTCAAATAGCAATCAGCCCCAGCATTTT.

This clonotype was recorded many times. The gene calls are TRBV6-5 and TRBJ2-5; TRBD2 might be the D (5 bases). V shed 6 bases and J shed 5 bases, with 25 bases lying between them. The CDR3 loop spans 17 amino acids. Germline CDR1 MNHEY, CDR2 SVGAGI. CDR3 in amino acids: CASSLPGLRRDVETQYF. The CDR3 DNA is TGTGCCAGCAGCTTACCCGGACTTCGAAGAGATGTGGAGACCCAGTACTTC.

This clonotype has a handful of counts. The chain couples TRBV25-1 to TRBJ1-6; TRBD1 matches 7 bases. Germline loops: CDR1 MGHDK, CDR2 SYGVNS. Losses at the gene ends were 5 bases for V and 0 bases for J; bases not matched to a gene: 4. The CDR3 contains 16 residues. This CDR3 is CASSRQGRSYNSPLHF. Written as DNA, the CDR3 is TGTGCCAGCAGTCGACAGGGTCGCTCCTATAATTCACCCCTCCACTTT. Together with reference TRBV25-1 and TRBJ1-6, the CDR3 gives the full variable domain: EADIYQTPRYLVIGTGKKITLECSQTMGHDKMYWYQQDPGMELHLIHYSYGVNSTEKGDLSSESTVSRIRTEHFPLTLESARPSHTSQYLCASSRQGRSYNSPLHFGNGTRLTVT.

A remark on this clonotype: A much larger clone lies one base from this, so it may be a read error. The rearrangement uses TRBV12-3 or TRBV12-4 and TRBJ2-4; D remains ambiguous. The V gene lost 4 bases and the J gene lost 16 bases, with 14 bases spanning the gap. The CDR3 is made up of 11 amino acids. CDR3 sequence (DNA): TGTGCCAGCAGTTCGACAAGGGCTCGTTACTTC. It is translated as CASSSTRARYF.

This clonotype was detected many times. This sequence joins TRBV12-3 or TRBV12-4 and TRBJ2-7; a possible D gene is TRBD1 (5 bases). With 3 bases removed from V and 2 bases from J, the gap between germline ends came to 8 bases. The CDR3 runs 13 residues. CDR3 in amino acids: CASSLFRAYEQYF. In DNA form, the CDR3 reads TGTGCCAGCAGTTTGTTCAGGGCCTACGAGCAGTACTTC.